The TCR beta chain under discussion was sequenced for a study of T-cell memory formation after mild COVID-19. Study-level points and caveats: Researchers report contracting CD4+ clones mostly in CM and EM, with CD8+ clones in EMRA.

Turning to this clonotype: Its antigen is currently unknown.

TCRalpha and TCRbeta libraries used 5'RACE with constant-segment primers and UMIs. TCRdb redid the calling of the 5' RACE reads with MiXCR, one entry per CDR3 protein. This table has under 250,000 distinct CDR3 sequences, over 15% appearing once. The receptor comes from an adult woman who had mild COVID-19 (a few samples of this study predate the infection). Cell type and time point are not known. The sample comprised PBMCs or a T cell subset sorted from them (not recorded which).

DNA of the CDR3: TGTGCCAGCAGCTTATGGGAAGAGACCCAGTACTTC. The encoded protein is CASSLWEETQYF. The chain uses TRBV13 and TRBJ2-5, with unresolved D. Germline CDR1 reads PRHDT; CDR2 reads FYEKMQ (reference sequence). Trimming removed 2 bases at V and 3 bases at J, with 4 bases between. The CDR3 is made up of 12 amino acids.